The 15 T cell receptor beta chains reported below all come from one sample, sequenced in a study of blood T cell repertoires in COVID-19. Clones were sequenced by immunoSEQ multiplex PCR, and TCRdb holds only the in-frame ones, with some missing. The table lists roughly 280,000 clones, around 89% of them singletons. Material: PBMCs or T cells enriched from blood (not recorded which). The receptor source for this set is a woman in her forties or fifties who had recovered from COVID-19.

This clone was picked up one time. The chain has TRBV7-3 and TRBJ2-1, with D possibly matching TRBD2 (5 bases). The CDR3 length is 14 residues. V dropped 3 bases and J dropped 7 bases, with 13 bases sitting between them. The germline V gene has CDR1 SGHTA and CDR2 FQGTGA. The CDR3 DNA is TGTGCCAGCAGCTTGGGTCCTAGCTTAAATGAGCAGTTCTTC. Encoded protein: CASSLGPSLNEQFF.

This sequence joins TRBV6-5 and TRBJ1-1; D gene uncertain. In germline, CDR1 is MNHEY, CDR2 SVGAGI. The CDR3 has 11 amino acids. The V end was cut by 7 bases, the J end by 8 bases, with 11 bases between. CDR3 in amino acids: CASIKRDEAFF. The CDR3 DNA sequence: TGTGCCAGCATCAAGCGAGACGAAGCTTTCTTT.

The CDR3 nucleotides read TGTGCCAGTAGGAGCGACAGAAAGCAGTTCTTC. Its protein is CASRSDRKQFF. This sequence joins TRBV19 and TRBJ2-1; TRBD1 is a possible D gene (5 bases). The CDR3 loop spans 11 amino acids. Germline assignment: CDR1 LNHDA and CDR2 SQIVND (reference sequence). V lost 6 bases, J lost 11 bases, and 11 bases lay in between.

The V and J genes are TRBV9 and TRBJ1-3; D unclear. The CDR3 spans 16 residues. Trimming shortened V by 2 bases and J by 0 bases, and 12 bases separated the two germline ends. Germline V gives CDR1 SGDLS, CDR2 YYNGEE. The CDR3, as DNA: TGTGCCAGCAGCGTCCAGGAATTGGCCTCTGGAAACACCATATATTTT. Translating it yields CASSVQELASGNTIYF.

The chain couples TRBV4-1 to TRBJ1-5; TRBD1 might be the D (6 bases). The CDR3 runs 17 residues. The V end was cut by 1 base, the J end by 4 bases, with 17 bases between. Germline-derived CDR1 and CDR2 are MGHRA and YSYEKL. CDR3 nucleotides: TGCGCCAGCAGCCAAGGGGTGGGGGCGCATGGGAATCAGCCCCAGCATTTT. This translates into CASSQGVGAHGNQPQHF.

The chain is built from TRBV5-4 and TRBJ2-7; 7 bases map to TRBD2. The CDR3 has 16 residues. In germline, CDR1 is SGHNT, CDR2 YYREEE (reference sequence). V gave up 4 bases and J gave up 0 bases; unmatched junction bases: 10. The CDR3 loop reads CASSTKTSALSYEQYF. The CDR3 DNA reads TGTGCCAGCAGCACGAAAACTAGCGCCCTCTCCTACGAGCAGTACTTC.

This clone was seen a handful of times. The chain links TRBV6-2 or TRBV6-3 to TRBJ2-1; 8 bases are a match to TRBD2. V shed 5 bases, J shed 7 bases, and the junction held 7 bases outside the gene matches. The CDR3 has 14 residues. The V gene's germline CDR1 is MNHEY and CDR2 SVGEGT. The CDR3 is CASSIRGGKNEQFF. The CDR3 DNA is TGTGCCAGCAGTATCCGGGGGGGGAAGAATGAGCAGTTCTTC.

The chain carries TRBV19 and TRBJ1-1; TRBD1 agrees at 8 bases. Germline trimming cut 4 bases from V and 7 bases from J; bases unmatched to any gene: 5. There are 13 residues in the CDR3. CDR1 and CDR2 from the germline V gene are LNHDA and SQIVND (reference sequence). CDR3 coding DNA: TGTGCCAGTAGTAAGGACAGGGTGGGTGAAGCTTTCTTT. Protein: CASSKDRVGEAFF.

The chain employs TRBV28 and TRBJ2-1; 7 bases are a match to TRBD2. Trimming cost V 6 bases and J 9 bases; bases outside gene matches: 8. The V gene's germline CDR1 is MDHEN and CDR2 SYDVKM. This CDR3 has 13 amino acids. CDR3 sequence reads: CASRILAIGEQFF. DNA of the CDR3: TGTGCCAGCAGAATACTAGCGATCGGTGAGCAGTTCTTC.

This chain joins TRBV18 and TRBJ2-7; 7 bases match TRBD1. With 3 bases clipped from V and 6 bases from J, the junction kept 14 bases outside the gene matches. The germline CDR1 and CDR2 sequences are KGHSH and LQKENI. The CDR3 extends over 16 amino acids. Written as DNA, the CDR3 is TGTGCCAGCTCACCGAGGAGTACCGGGACAGCTGGCGAGCAGTACTTC. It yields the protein CASSPRSTGTAGEQYF.

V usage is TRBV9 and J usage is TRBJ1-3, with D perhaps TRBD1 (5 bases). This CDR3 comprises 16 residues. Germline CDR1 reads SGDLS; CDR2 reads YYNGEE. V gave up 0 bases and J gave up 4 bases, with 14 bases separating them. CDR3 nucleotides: TGTGCCAGCAGCGTAGCCGCAGGGCTTAGCGGAAACACCATATATTTT. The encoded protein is CASSVAAGLSGNTIYF. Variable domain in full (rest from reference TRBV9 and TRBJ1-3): DSGVTQTPKHLITATGQRVTLRCSPRSGDLSVYWYQQSLDQGLQFLIQYYNGEERAKGNILERFSAQQFPDLHSELNLSSLELGDSALYFCASSVAAGLSGNTIYFGEGSWLTVV.

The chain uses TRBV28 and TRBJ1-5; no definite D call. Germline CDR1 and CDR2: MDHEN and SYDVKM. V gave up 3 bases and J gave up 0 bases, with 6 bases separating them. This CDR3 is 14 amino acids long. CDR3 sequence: CASSFLYSNQPQHF. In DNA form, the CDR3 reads TGTGCCAGCAGTTTCCTTTATAGCAATCAGCCCCAGCATTTT.

CDR3 amino acids: CAGGGESSGNTIYF. The CDR3, as DNA: TGTGCCGGAGGGGGGGAGAGCTCTGGAAACACCATATATTTT. The chain uses TRBV28 and TRBJ1-3; maybe TRBD1 (6 bases). This CDR3 has 14 amino acids. CDR1 MDHEN and CDR2 SYDVKM come from the germline V gene. V was trimmed by 11 bases and J by 0 bases, leaving 14 bases between them.

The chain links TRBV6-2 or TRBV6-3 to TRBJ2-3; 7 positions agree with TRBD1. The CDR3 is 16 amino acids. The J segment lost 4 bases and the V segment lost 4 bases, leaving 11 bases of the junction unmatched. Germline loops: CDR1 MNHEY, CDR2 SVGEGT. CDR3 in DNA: TGTGCCAGCAGTTCCCCGACCAGGGGGTCCGCAGATACGCAGTATTTT. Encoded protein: CASSSPTRGSADTQYF.

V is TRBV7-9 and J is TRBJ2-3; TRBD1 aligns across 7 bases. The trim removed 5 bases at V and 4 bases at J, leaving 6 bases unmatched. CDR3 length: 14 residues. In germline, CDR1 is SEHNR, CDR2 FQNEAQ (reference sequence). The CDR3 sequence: CASSLGTVSDTQYF. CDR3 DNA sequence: TGTGCCAGCAGCCTAGGGACAGTTTCAGATACGCAGTATTTT.